The 21 T cell receptor beta chains below were found in one sample sequenced in a study of T cells after yellow fever vaccination (dated by TCRdb to about 2019). The intended sense of this specimen's treatment or condition label: live attenuated yellow fever vaccine strain. Libraries were built with 5' RACE. The instrument was an Illumina NovaSeq 6000. The public reads were reanalyzed by TCRdb: fastp trimming at Q25, MiXCR alignment, in-frame beta chains only. Here each entry gathers all rows of one CDR3 protein and keeps the most common genes and DNA. This sample comprises more than 95,000 distinct CDR3 sequences, about 15% of them detected only once. Jointly, the top ten make up around 46% of the sample. The sample in question was CD8+ T cells sorted from PBMCs, obtained 5 days after the yellow fever booster vaccination. The receptors shown here come from a man aged 18 to 29 who received the YFV17D yellow fever vaccine.

This clonotype occurred a few times. The CDR3 bases are TGTGCCAGCAGAGGTGGACAGGGGATCGCCCCCCGTGGGGCCGGGGAGCTGTTTTTT. It codes for CASRGGQGIAPRGAGELFF. The chain links TRBV6-5 to TRBJ2-2, with 9 bases identical to TRBD1. Germline assignment: CDR1 MNHEY and CDR2 SVGAGI. The ends lost 6 bases at V and 6 bases at J; junction bases unmatched: 20. The CDR3 runs 19 residues.

The rearrangement uses TRBV29-1 and TRBJ2-1, with 8 positions matching TRBD2. J was trimmed by 7 bases and V by 2 bases; bases with no gene match: 4. The V gene's germline CDR1 is SQVTM and CDR2 ANQGSEA. The CDR3 consists of 13 residues. The CDR3: CSVELAGGNEQFF. DNA of the CDR3: TGCAGCGTTGAATTGGCGGGGGGTAATGAGCAGTTCTTC.

This rearrangement joins TRBV21-1 to TRBJ2-2; the table's D call of TRBD1 was not tested on the DNA. TRBV21-1 is a pseudogene. The CDR3 runs to 14 residues. The CDR3 region has the DNA TGTGCCAGCACCCGGGACAGGGCAAACGGGGAGCTGTTTTTT. Residues: CASTRDRANGELFF.

This clonotype was seen only a few times. This chain connects TRBV6-6 to TRBJ1-3; 8 bases match TRBD1. CDR1 and CDR2 from the germline V gene are MNHNY and SVGAGI (reference sequence). The CDR3 is made up of 14 amino acids. The trim removed 11 bases at V and 4 bases at J, leaving 10 bases unmatched. CDR3 sequence reads: CAAVQGVNGNTIYF. DNA of the CDR3: TGTGCCGCCGTACAGGGGGTCAACGGAAACACCATATATTTT.

The chain uses TRBV13 and TRBJ2-3; 8 bases fit TRBD2. CDR1 PRHDT and CDR2 FYEKMQ come from the germline V gene (reference sequence). The CDR3 is 15 residues long. V lost 3 bases and J lost 1; bases outside the gene matches: 3. The CDR3 loop is CASSFPAGGTDTQYF. CDR3 in DNA: TGTGCCAGCAGCTTCCCAGCGGGAGGCACAGATACGCAGTATTTT.

This clonotype has a handful of counts. The gene calls are TRBV7-6 and TRBJ1-2, with D hard to call. The germline V gene encodes CDR1 SGHVS and CDR2 FNYEAQ. Trimming shortened V by 4 bases and J by 3 bases, and 15 bases separated the two germline ends. The CDR3 runs to 15 residues. Here the CDR3 DNA reads TGTGCCAGCAGCTCGGCGGCCCGGACGGACTATGGCTACACCTTC. As protein: CASSSAARTDYGYTF.

This clonotype was counted at least ten times. This chain connects TRBV5-6 to TRBJ2-3; D call uncertain. V was pared by 0 bases and J by 3 bases, with 2 bases between. The V gene's germline CDR1 is SGHDT and CDR2 YYEEEE. The CDR3 totals 12 residues. The chain's CDR3 is CASSLETDTQYF. CDR3 coding DNA: TGTGCCAGCAGCTTGGAGACAGATACGCAGTATTTT.

There are a few counts of this clonotype. The chain uses TRBV15 and TRBJ2-1; D gene uncertain. The germline V gene encodes CDR1 LNHNV and CDR2 YYDKDF (reference sequence). The length of the CDR3 is 16 residues. V lost 3 bases and J lost 0, with 12 bases in between. The CDR3 here is CATSRLRGSSYNEQFF. The CDR3 DNA reads as TGTGCCACCAGCAGGCTCCGTGGCAGCTCCTACAATGAGCAGTTCTTC.

The table lists this clonotype with a few counts. The chain uses TRBV12-3 or TRBV12-4 and TRBJ2-7; 12 positions agree with TRBD2. This CDR3 region has 16 residues. The V and J ends lost 5 bases and 7 bases, in that order; junction bases with no gene match: 12. The CDR3 protein is CASSLTSGGIYVEQYF. The CDR3 DNA reads as TGTGCCAGCAGTCTCACTAGCGGGGGGATCTACGTGGAGCAGTACTTC.

This clonotype was picked up a small number of times. The V gene is TRBV14, the J gene TRBJ2-7; TRBD2 matches 10 bases. The length of the CDR3 is 16 residues. The J segment lost 5 bases and the V segment lost 0 bases, leaving 7 bases of the junction unmatched. CDR1 SGHDN and CDR2 FVKESK come from the germline V gene. The CDR3 coding sequence is TGTGCCAGCAGCCAAGATCACAGCGGGGGGGAAGACGAGCAGTACTTC. It specifies CASSQDHSGGEDEQYF. Together with reference TRBV14 and TRBJ2-7, the CDR3 gives the full variable domain: EAGVTQFPSHSVIEKGQTVTLRCDPISGHDNLYWYRRVMGKEIKFLLHFVKESKQDESGMPNNRFLAERTGGTYSTLKVQPAELEDSGVYFCASSQDHSGGEDEQYFGPGTRLTVT.

This chain uses TRBV19 with TRBJ1-5; the match to TRBD1 covers 7 bases. CDR3 length: 16 amino acids. Germline assignment: CDR1 LNHDA and CDR2 SQIVND (reference sequence). V was clipped by 5 bases and J by 4 bases; unmatched bases: 11. This chain's CDR3 is CASSPGGTAINQPQHF. DNA for the CDR3: TGTGCCAGTAGTCCAGGTGGGACAGCCATTAATCAGCCCCAGCATTTT.

V gene TRBV6-2 or TRBV6-3 combines with J gene TRBJ2-1; the D gene could be TRBD1 or TRBD2 (7 bases each). The ends were cut back, 2 bases at V and 5 bases at J, with 13 bases in the middle. The CDR3 loop spans 15 amino acids. CDR1 and CDR2 (germline): MNHEY, SVGEGT. The CDR3 coding sequence is TGTGCCAGCAGTTACCCGGGGAGGGGGCACAATGAGCAGTTCTTC. Residues: CASSYPGRGHNEQFF.

The V and J genes are TRBV27 and TRBJ1-2; possibly TRBD1 for D (5 bases). Germline V gene lookup returns CDR1 MNHEY and CDR2 SMNVEV (reference sequence). The CDR3 consists of 16 residues. Between the trimmed V and J ends, which lost 4 bases and 4 bases, there was a span of 19 bases. Here the CDR3 reads CASSSEPGRVGYGYTF. Here the CDR3 DNA reads TGTGCCAGCAGTTCAGAACCGGGACGAGTGGGCTATGGCTACACCTTC.

V is TRBV15 and J is TRBJ2-2; no reliable D call. This CDR3 spans 13 amino acids. CDR1 LNHNV and CDR2 YYDKDF come from the germline V gene (reference sequence). V was pared by 8 bases and J by 1 base, with 8 bases between. CDR3 residues: CATRPGNTGELFF. The CDR3 DNA reads as TGTGCCACCCGACCAGGGAACACCGGGGAGCTGTTTTTT. Based on the CDR3 plus reference TRBV15 and TRBJ2-2, the full variable domain is DAMVIQNPRYQVTQFGKPVTLSCSQTLNHNVMYWYQQKSSQAPKLLFHYYDKDFNNEADTPDNFQSRRPNTSFCFLDIRSPGLGDTAMYLCATRPGNTGELFFGEGSRLTVL.

This sequence joins TRBV4-1 and TRBJ1-5, with a tentative D call TRBD1 (6 bases). CDR1 is MGHRA and CDR2 is YSYEKL in the germline V gene. This CDR3 comprises 14 residues. Trimming left V 5 bases short and J 6 bases short, with 14 bases between. CDR3 loop: CASSAQGSGQPQHF. The DNA for the CDR3 is TGCGCCAGCAGCGCACAGGGCTCGGGTCAGCCCCAGCATTTT.

V and J are TRBV29-1 and TRBJ1-1; D is uncertain. The CDR3 is 12 residues long. The germline gives CDR1 SQVTM, CDR2 ANQGSEA. Trimming pared 5 bases from V and 1 base from J, leaving 8 bases between. DNA for the CDR3: TGCAGCGTTATCGCAGGGAACACTGAAGCTTTCTTT. Amino acids: CSVIAGNTEAFF.

V is TRBV5-1 and J is TRBJ2-7; the match to TRBD2 covers 11 bases. The length of the CDR3 is 15 residues. With V trimmed by 0 bases and J by 3 bases, 2 bases remained unmatched. The germline CDR1 and CDR2 sequences are SGHRS and YFSETQ. CDR3 loop: CASSLGLAGGYEQYF. In DNA form, the CDR3 reads TGCGCCAGCAGCTTGGGGCTAGCGGGGGGCTACGAGCAGTACTTC. Using reference TRBV5-1 and TRBJ2-7 for the parts outside the CDR3, the full variable domain is KAGVTQTPRYLIKTRGQQVTLSCSPISGHRSVSWYQQTPGQGLQFLFEYFSETQRNKGNFPGRFSGRQFSNSRSEMNVSTLELGDSALYLCASSLGLAGGYEQYFGPGTRLTVT.

This clonotype is medium-sized (0.01 to 0.1%) within its sample. The chain recombines TRBV6-2 or TRBV6-3 with TRBJ2-2; D unclear. Germline loops: CDR1 MNHEY, CDR2 SVGEGT. The V end was cut by 0 bases, the J end by 4 bases, with 3 bases between. CDR3 length equals 13 residues. In DNA, the CDR3 is TGTGCCAGCAGTTACTCGACCACCGGGGAGCTGTTTTTT. This codes for CASSYSTTGELFF.

The V call is TRBV6-2 or TRBV6-3, the J call TRBJ2-1, with 13 bases fitting TRBD2. The germline CDR1 and CDR2 sequences are MNHEY and SVGEGT. This CDR3 spans 14 amino acids. After removal of 6 bases from V and 8 bases from J, the junction contained 4 bases not matched to a gene. This CDR3 is CASSPGLAGYEQFF. Written as DNA, the CDR3 is TGTGCCAGCAGCCCGGGACTAGCGGGGTATGAGCAGTTCTTC.

The chain uses TRBV6-5 and TRBJ1-2; 8 bases agree with TRBD1. The trim removed 0 bases at V and 8 bases at J, leaving 5 bases unmatched. The CDR3 length is 14 residues. Germline V CDR1 and CDR2: MNHEY, SVGAGI. Here the CDR3 DNA reads TGTGCCAGCAGTTACTCCGTGACAGGGGAAGGCTACACCTTC. It is translated as CASSYSVTGEGYTF.

At least ten counts were recorded for this clonotype. The V and J genes are TRBV7-9 and TRBJ2-1; 8 bases fit TRBD2. The CDR3 is 14 residues long. The trim removed 7 bases at V and 0 bases at J, leaving 2 bases unmatched. Germline assignment: CDR1 SEHNR and CDR2 FQNEAQ (reference sequence). CDR3 nucleotides: TGTGCCAGCACCGGGGGGGCCTCCTACAATGAGCAGTTCTTC. This gives the protein CASTGGASYNEQFF.